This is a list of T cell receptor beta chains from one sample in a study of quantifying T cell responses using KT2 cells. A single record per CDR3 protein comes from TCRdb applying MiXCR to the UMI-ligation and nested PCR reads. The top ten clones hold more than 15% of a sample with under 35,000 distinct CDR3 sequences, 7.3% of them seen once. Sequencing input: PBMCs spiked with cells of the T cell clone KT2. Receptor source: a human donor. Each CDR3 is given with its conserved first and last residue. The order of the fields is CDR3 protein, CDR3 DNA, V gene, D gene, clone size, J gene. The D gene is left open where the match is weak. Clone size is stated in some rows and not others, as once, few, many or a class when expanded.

cdr3_aa: CASSQGDHLRRYF; cdr3_nt: TGTGCCAGCAGCCAAGGAGACCATCTACGTCGGTACTTC; v_call: TRBV14; d_call: -; clone_size: -; j_call: TRBJ2-7
cdr3_aa: CASDASRQGVSHTQYF; cdr3_nt: TGTGCCAGCGATGCCAGCAGACAGGGCGTCTCTCATACGCAGTATTTT; v_call: TRBV2; d_call: TRBD1; clone_size: -; j_call: TRBJ2-3
cdr3_aa: CASSRDRDRGGTQYF; cdr3_nt: TGTGCCAGCAGCCGAGACCGGGACAGGGGGGGTACGCAGTATTTT; v_call: TRBV7-6; d_call: TRBD1; clone_size: many; j_call: TRBJ2-3
cdr3_aa: CASSLALSGALHNEQFF; cdr3_nt: TGTGCCAGCAGCTTGGCCCTTAGCGGAGCCCTCCACAATGAGCAGTTCTTC; v_call: TRBV5-6; d_call: -; clone_size: many; j_call: TRBJ2-1
cdr3_aa: CASSLDLRADYGYTF; cdr3_nt: TGTGCCAGCAGCTTAGATTTGAGGGCTGACTATGGCTACACCTTC; v_call: TRBV11-2; d_call: -; clone_size: many; j_call: TRBJ1-2
cdr3_aa: CASSHGPGLAGRENIQYF; cdr3_nt: TGTGCCAGCAGCCATGGGCCGGGACTAGCGGGAAGAGAAAACATTCAGTACTTC; v_call: TRBV14; d_call: TRBD2; clone_size: -; j_call: TRBJ2-4
cdr3_aa: CASSPDSTEAFF; cdr3_nt: TGCGCCAGCAGCCCCGACAGCACCGAAGCTTTCTTT; v_call: TRBV5-1; d_call: -; clone_size: many; j_call: TRBJ1-1
cdr3_aa: CASSLHGTDTQYF; cdr3_nt: TGCGCCAGCAGCTTGCATGGCACAGATACGCAGTATTTT; v_call: TRBV5-1; d_call: -; clone_size: few; j_call: TRBJ2-3
cdr3_aa: CASSLGQRNEKLFF; cdr3_nt: TGTGCCAGCAGTTTGGGACAGAGGAATGAAAAACTGTTTTTT; v_call: TRBV12-3/TRBV12-4; d_call: TRBD1; clone_size: -; j_call: TRBJ1-4
cdr3_aa: CASSMNGLLNQPQHF; cdr3_nt: TGTGCCAGTAGTATGAATGGGTTATTGAATCAGCCCCAGCATTTT; v_call: TRBV19; d_call: -; clone_size: many; j_call: TRBJ1-5
cdr3_aa: CASSLAISGNTGELFF; cdr3_nt: TGTGCCAGCAGCTTGGCCATTTCGGGAAACACCGGGGAGCTGTTTTTT; v_call: TRBV5-7; d_call: -; clone_size: many; j_call: TRBJ2-2
cdr3_aa: CSARGTTPYEQYF; cdr3_nt: TGCAGTGCTAGAGGGACTACACCATACGAGCAGTACTTC; v_call: TRBV20-1; d_call: -; clone_size: few; j_call: TRBJ2-7
cdr3_aa: CASSLGSYYEQYF; cdr3_nt: TGTGCCAGCAGCCTCGGAAGTTACTACGAGCAGTACTTC; v_call: TRBV3-1; d_call: -; clone_size: few; j_call: TRBJ2-7
cdr3_aa: CSVEMQGFLAFF; cdr3_nt: TGCAGCGTTGAAATGCAGGGTTTTTTAGCTTTCTTT; v_call: TRBV29-1; d_call: -; clone_size: -; j_call: TRBJ1-1
cdr3_aa: CASSQTGGLDTQYF; cdr3_nt: TGTGCCAGCAGCCAAACGGGGGGCCTAGATACGCAGTATTTT; v_call: TRBV3-1; d_call: -; clone_size: -; j_call: TRBJ2-3
cdr3_aa: CASRASVNSDNEQFF; cdr3_nt: TGTGCCAGCAGAGCTTCGGTCAATAGCGACAATGAGCAGTTCTTC; v_call: TRBV6-4; d_call: -; clone_size: -; j_call: TRBJ2-1
cdr3_aa: CASSQSWTSGSPWELFF; cdr3_nt: TGTGCCAGCAGCCAATCGTGGACTAGCGGGTCCCCCTGGGAGCTGTTTTTT; v_call: TRBV4-2; d_call: TRBD2; clone_size: many; j_call: TRBJ2-2